This TCR beta chain was retrieved from a study of cytomegalovirus exposure and HLA in healthy donors. Comment on this clone: The target antigen is unknown.

Study findings and constraints: Previous analysis showed most TCR beta V segments were productive about 87% or about 30% of the time.

PCR amplification relied on 60 Vbeta primers (plus 13 Jbeta primers). Method: immunoSEQ multiplex PCR; TCRdb's copy keeps in-frame clones and lacks some. This sample's clone table lists approximately 150,000 clones. The germline CDR1 and CDR2 sequences are SGHRS and YFSETQ. This CDR3 comprises 17 residues. V lost 0 bases and J 7 bases, leaving 23 bases between the germline ends. Sequenced: PBMCs. The chain employs TRBV5-1 and TRBJ2-7; D is possibly TRBD2 (6 bases). The origin of this receptor is a woman younger than 35 in good health and CMV-seronegative. The CDR3 is CASSLVTSQWGPREQYF. In DNA, the CDR3 is TGCGCCAGCAGCTTGGTGACTAGTCAATGGGGACCGCGGGAGCAGTACTTC.